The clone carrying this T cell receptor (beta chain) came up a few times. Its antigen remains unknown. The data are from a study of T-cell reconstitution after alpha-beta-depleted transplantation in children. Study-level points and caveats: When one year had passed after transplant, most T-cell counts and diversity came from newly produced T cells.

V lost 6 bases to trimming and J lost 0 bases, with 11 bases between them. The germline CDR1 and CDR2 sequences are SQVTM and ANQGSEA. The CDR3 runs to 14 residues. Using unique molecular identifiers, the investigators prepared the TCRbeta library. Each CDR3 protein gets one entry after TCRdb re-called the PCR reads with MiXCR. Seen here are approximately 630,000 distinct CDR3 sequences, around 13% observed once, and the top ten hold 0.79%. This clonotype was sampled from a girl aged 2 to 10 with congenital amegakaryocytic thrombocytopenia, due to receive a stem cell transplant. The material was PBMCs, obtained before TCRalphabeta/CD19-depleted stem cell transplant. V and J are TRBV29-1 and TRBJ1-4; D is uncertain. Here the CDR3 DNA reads TGCAGCGTGGGGAATACTGCAACTAATGAAAAACTGTTTTTT. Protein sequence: CSVGNTATNEKLFF.